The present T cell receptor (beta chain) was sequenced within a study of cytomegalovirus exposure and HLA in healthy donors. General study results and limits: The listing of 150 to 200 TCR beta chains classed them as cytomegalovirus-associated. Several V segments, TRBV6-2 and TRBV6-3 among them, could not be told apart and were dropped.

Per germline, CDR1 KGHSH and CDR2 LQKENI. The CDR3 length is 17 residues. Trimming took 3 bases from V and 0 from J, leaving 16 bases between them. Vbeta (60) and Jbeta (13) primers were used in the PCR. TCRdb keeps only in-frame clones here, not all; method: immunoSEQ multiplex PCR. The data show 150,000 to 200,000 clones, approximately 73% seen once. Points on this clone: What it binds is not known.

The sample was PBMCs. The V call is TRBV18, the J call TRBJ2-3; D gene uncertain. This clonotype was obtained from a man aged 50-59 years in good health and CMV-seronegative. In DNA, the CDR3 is TGTGCCAGCTCACCTCCCTGGCAGTTCGCTAGCACAGATACGCAGTATTTT. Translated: CASSPPWQFASTDTQYF.